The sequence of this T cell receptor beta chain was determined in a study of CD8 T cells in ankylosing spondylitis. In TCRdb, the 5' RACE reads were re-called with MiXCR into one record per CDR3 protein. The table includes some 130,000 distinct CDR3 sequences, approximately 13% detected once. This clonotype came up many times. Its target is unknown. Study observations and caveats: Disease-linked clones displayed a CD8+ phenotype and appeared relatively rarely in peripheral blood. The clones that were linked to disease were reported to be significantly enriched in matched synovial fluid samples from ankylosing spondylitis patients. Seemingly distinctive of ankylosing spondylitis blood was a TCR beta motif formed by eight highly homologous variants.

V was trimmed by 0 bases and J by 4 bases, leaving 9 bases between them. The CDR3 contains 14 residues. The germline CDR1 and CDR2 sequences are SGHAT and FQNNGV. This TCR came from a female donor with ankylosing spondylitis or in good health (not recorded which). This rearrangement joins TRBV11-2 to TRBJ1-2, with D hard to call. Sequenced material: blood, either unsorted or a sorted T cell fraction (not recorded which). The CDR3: CASSLEPGGYGYTF. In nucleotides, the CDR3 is TGTGCCAGCAGCTTAGAGCCGGGAGGCTATGGCTACACCTTC. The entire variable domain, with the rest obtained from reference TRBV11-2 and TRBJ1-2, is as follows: EAGVAQSPRYKIIEKRQSVAFWCNPISGHATLYWYQQILGQGPKLLIQFQNNGVVDDSQLPKDRFSAERLKGVDSTLKIQPAKLEDSAVYLCASSLEPGGYGYTFGSGTRLTVV.